This T cell receptor beta chain came from a study of T cells in women clearing cervical HPV infection. Study background: Controls gave blood once infection was undetectable; cases at lesion identification.

The V end was cut by 2 bases, the J end by 8 bases, with 12 bases between. The CDR3 sequence is 13 residues long. CDR1 GTSNPN and CDR2 SVGIG come from the germline V gene (reference sequence). The study, taken as a whole, reports: Richness differences could reflect unmeasured T-cell content per sample. Repertoire richness, not evenness, was significantly elevated in CIN3+ cases versus controls. Richness plus V gene abundances separated cases from controls with AUC less than 0.9.

TCRdb's copy holds only in-frame clones and misses some; the assay was immunoSEQ multiplex PCR. This sample's table reports about 36,000 clones. Worth noting for this clone: Its antigen is still unknown. Read coverage stops 3 residues before the CDR3 terminus; the germline J gene supplies the remainder.

The sample was blood buffy coat. The chain employs TRBV30 and TRBJ2-2, with D perhaps TRBD1 (6 bases). The receptor comes from a woman aged 18 to 75 with a cervical HPV16 infection that either progressed to CIN3+ or cleared (not recorded which). Incomplete CDR3 DNA: TGTGCCTGGAGTTCACAGGGAGCGGGGGAG. Translated, it gives CAWSSQGAGE. The complete CDR3 protein is CAWSSQGAGELFF.